This TCR beta chain is drawn from a study of blood T cell repertoires in COVID-19 (dated by TCRdb to the early 2020s). General notes on the study: Samples covering the acute and convalescent phases of COVID-19 were provided by collaborators in the United States, Italy and Spain. Where available, HLA class I and class II types were taken from metadata supplied by the sample provider and were not determined by assay-based typing. The sample metadata nearly always contained a de-identified subject ID, COVID-19 status, age in years and sex. The prospective study material was composed of cDNA or gDNA derived from T cells, B-cell-depleted T cells, or PBMCs. Samples came from the ongoing ImmuneRACE study (first 160 participants) plus 1,254 subjects from 6 global collaborators. The repertoires were released in a freely available public database meant as a resource for research on the immune response to SARS-CoV-2. Subjects who had been exposed to COVID-19, were actively infected with it, or had recovered from it provided the deeply sampled blood TCRbeta repertoires that made up the dataset.

Study-level results and caveats: The quantity of clinical and demographic metadata differed by source and by participant and was supplied without curation.

From cysteine to phenylalanine, the CDR3 is 12 amino acids long. The read is trimmed to its CDR3 DNA, 36 bases read in frame from base 1. V is trimmed back by 1 base and J by 4 bases, and the junction contains 0 bases that no gene match accounts for. CDR1 and CDR2 (GTSNPN, SVGIG) derive from the germline V gene (reference sequence). Collaborating institutions collected whole blood in K2EDTA tubes following their own protocols. For TCRbeta analysis, collaborator samples were shipped as frozen whole blood, as isolated PBMCs, or as DNA extracted from either sample type. TCRbeta CDR3 regions were amplified from genomic DNA using the immunoSEQ Assay, a bias-controlled multiplex PCR. The original pipeline was this. The number of nucleated cells in each sample was estimated from the amplification of reference gene primers within the assay. To quantify the absolute abundance of each unique TCRbeta CDR3 rearrangement, sequence reads were collapsed and filtered. For each sample, productive Simpson clonality was calculated by taking the square root of Simpson's diversity index across productive rearrangements. This is the immuneACCESS table as TCRdb keeps it, with only in-frame sequences that have V and J called. A part of the clones is gone; compared with another copy, unresolved V genes explain less than half, and the rest is unexplained. Clonal size and the V and J genes are those of that table, whereas D and trimming came from the DNA. In all, the sample holds 250,000 to 300,000 clones, and about 86% of those were seen once. The top ten hold 3.6% of the sample.

In the case of this clone: The antigen it recognizes is unknown. The sample holds no much larger clone one base away, and base qualities are not on file.

What was sequenced was peripheral blood. This clonotype originated in a man between 18 and 29 years old with active or convalescent COVID-19. The sequence is built from TRBV30 and TRBJ1-2, with 7 middle bases fitting TRBD1. The CDR3 reads CAWSGTGYGYTF. The DNA is TGTGCCTGGAGTGGGACAGGCTATGGCTACACCTTC.